This TCR beta chain was documented in a study of OX40 agonist ivuxolimab in advanced cancers. As for the study in general: Melanoma, hepatocellular carcinoma, head and neck or renal cell cancer occurred in dose-escalation patients. Points from the study as a whole: Antigen specificity was not determined for the expanded peripheral T cells. Low normalized clonal expansion also occurred in some nonresponding patients.

As regards this clone: Its antigen is currently unknown.

Only in-frame clones appear in the TCRdb table, and some are missing; sequencing was by immunoSEQ multiplex PCR. The data contain some 100,000 clones, more than 85% of them singletons. The material was CD4+ or CD8+ T cells sorted from blood, obtained in a trial of the OX40 agonist ivuxolimab. The source is an adult with an advanced solid tumor such as melanoma, head and neck, liver or kidney cancer.

CDR3 DNA sequence: TGTGCCAGCAGCTTTGACGGGCGGCACACCTACGAGCAGTACTTC. It specifies CASSFDGRHTYEQYF. The V call is TRBV5-6, the J call TRBJ2-7; D gene unclear. The V gene's germline CDR1 is SGHDT and CDR2 YYEEEE. The CDR3 runs to 15 residues. Trimming took 2 bases from V and 2 from J, leaving 14 bases between them.